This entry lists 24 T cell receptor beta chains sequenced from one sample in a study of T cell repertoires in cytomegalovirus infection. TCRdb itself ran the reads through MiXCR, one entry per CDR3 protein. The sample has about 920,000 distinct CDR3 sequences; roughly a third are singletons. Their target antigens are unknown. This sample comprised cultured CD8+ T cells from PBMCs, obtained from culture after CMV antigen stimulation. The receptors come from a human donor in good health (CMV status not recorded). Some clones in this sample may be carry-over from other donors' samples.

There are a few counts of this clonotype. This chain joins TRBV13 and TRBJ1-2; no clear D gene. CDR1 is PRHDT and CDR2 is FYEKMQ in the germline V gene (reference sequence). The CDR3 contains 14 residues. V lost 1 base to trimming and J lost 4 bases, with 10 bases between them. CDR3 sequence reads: CASSLDGSGYGYTF. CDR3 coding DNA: TGTGCCAGCAGCTTAGATGGGAGTGGCTATGGCTACACCTTC.

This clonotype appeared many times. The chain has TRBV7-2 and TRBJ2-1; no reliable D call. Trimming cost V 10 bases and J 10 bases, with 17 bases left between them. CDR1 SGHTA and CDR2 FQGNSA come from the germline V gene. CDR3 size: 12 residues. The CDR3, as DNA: TGTGCCACCGCAGGCCATCCTGTGGAGCAGTTCTTC. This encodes CATAGHPVEQFF.

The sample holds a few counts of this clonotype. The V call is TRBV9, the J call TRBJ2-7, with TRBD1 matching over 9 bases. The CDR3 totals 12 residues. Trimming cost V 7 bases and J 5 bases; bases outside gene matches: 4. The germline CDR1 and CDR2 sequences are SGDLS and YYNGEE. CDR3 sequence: CASGTGYDEQYF. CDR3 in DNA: TGTGCCAGCGGGACAGGGTACGACGAGCAGTACTTC.

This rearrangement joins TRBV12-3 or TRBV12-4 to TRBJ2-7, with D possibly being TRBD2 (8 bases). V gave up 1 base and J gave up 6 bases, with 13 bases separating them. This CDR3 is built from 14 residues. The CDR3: CASSLGDSGSEQYF. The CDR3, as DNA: TGTGCCAGCAGTTTAGGGGACAGCGGGAGCGAGCAGTACTTC.

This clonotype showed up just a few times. The CDR3 sequence: CASRLFSYRTGGTNEQFF. CDR3 in DNA: TGTGCCAGCAGGCTATTTAGTTATAGGACAGGGGGCACGAATGAGCAGTTCTTC. The V call is TRBV6-2 or TRBV6-3, the J call TRBJ2-1; 11 bases are a match to TRBD1. This CDR3 is built from 18 residues. The germline gives CDR1 MNHEY, CDR2 SVGEGT. Trimming took 6 bases from V and 7 from J; bases not matched to a gene: 17.

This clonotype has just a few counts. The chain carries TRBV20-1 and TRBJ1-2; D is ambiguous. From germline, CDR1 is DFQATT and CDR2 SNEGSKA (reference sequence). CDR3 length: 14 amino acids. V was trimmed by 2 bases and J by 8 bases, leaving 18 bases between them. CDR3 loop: CSARTKGRISGYTF. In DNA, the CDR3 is TGCAGTGCTAGAACTAAGGGTCGCATCTCCGGCTACACCTTC.

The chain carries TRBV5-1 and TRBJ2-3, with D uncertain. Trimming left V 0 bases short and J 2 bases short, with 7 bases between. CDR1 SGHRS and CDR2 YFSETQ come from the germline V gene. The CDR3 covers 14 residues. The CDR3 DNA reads TGCGCCAGCAGCTTGGAAAGTTACACAGATACGCAGTATTTT. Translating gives CASSLESYTDTQYF.

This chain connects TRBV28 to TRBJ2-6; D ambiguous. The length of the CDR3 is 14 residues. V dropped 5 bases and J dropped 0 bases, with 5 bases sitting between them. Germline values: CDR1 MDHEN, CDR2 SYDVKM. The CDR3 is CASSRPSGANVLTF. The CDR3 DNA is TGTGCCAGCAGTCGACCCTCTGGGGCCAACGTCCTGACTTTC.

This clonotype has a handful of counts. CDR3 in DNA: TGTGCCAGCAGCCGGGACACCGCGAACACCGGGGAGCTGTTTTTT. Translation: CASSRDTANTGELFF. The chain carries TRBV14 and TRBJ2-2, with a weak D call TRBD1 (6 bases). CDR1 is SGHDN, CDR2 FVKESK, per germline. The V end was cut by 4 bases, the J end by 0 bases, with 9 bases between. The CDR3 contains 15 residues.

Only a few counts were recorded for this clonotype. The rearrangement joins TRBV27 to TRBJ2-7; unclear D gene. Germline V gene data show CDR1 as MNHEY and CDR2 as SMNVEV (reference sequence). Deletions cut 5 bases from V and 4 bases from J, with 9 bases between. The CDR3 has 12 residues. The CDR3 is CASSPNDYEQYF. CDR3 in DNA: TGTGCCAGCAGTCCGAACGATTACGAGCAGTACTTC.

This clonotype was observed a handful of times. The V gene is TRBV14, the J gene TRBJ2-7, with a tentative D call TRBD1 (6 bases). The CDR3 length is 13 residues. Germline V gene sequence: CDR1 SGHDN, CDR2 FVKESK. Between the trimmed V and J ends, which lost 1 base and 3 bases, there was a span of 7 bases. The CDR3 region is CASSQGTDYEQYV. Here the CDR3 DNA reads TGTGCCAGCAGCCAAGGGACAGACTACGAGCAGTACGTC.

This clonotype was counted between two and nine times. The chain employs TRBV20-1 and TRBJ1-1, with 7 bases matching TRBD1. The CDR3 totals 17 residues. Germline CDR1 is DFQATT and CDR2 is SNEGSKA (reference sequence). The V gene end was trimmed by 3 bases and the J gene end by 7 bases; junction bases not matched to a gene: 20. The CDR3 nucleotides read TGCAGTGCTAGGCCCTCCGGGACAGCGTTCTTTAAAGTTGAAGCTTTCTTT. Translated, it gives CSARPSGTAFFKVEAFF.

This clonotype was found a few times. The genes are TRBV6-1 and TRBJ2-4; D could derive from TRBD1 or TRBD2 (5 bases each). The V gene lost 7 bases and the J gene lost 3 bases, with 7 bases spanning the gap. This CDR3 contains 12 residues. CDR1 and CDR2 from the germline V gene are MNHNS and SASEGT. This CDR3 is CASTGSKNIQYF. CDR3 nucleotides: TGTGCCAGCACAGGGAGCAAAAACATTCAGTACTTC.

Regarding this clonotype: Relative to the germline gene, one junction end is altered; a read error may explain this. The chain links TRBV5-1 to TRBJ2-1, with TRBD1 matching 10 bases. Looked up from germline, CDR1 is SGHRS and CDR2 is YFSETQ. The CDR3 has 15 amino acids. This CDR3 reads CANSLKPGQGNEQFF. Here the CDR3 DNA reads TGCGCCAACAGCTTGAAACCGGGACAGGGGAATGAGCAGTTCTTC.

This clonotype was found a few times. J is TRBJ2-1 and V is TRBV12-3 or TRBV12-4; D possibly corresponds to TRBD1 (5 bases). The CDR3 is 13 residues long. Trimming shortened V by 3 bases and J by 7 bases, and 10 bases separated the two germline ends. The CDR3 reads CASSLGKGNEQFF. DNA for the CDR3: TGTGCCAGCAGTTTGGGAAAGGGGAATGAGCAGTTCTTC.

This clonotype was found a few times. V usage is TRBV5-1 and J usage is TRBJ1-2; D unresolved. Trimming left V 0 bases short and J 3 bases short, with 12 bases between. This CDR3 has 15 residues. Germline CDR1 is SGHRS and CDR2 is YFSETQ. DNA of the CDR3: TGCGCCAGCAGCTTGGCCAAAGGTCTGGACTATGGCTACACCTTC. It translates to CASSLAKGLDYGYTF.

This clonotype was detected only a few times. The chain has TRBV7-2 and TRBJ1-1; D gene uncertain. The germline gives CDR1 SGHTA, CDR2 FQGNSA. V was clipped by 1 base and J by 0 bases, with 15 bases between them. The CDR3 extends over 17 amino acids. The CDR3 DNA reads TGTGCCAGCAGCTTAGGAGCGACCATACGAATGAACACTGAAGCTTTCTTT. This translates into CASSLGATIRMNTEAFF.

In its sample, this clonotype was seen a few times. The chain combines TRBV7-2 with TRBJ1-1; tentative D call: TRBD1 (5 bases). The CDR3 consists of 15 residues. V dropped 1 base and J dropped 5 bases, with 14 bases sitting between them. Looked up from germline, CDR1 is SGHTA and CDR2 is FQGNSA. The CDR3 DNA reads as TGTGCCAGCAGCTTAGTATCGGGGGAAGGTACTGAAGCTTTCTTT. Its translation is CASSLVSGEGTEAFF. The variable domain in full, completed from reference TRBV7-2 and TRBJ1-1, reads GAGVSQSPSNKVTEKGKDVELRCDPISGHTALYWYRQSLGQGLEFLIYFQGNSAPDKSGLPSDRFSAERTGGSVSTLTIQRTQQEDSAVYLCASSLVSGEGTEAFFGQGTRLTVV.

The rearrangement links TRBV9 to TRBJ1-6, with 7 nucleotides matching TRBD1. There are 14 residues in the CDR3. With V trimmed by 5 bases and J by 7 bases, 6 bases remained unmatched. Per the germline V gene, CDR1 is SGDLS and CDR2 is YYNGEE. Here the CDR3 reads CASRAQQGNSPLHF. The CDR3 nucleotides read TGTGCCAGCAGGGCACAACAGGGGAATTCACCCCTCCACTTT.

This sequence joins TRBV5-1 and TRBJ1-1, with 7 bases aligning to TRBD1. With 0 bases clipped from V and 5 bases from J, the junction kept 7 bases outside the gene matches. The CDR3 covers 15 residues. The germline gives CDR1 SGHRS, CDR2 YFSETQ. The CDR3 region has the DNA TGCGCCAGCAGCTTGGAGATAGGGGGCATTACTGAAGCTTTCTTT. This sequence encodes CASSLEIGGITEAFF.

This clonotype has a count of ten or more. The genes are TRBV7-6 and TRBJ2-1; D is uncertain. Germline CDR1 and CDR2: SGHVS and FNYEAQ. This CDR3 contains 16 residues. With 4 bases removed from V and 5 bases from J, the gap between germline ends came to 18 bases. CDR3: CASSSLPPGRDNEQFF. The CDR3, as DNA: TGTGCCAGCAGCTCTCTCCCCCCAGGAAGGGACAATGAGCAGTTCTTC.

CDR3 loop: CASSPLNYEQYF. CDR3 in DNA: TGTGCCAGCAGCCCCCTGAACTACGAGCAGTACTTC. This rearrangement joins TRBV12-3 or TRBV12-4 to TRBJ2-7; D is ambiguous. Trimming pared 6 bases from V and 3 bases from J, leaving 9 bases between. This CDR3 contains 12 residues.

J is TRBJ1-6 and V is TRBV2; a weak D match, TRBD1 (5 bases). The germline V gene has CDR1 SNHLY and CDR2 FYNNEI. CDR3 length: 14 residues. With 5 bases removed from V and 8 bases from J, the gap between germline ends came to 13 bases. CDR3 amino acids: CASSQGWTDSPLHF. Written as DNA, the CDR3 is TGTGCCAGCAGTCAGGGTTGGACCGATTCACCCCTCCACTTT.

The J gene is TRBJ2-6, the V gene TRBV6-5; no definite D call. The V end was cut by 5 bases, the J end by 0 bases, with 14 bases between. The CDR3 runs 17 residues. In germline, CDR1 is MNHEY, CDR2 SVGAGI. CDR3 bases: TGTGCCAGCAGTCACAAAATTTGGAACTCTGGGGCCAACGTCCTGACTTTC. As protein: CASSHKIWNSGANVLTF.